This record looks at one TCR beta chain sequence and its context. This sample stems from a study of cytomegalovirus exposure and HLA in healthy donors. Trimming cost V 2 bases and J 5 bases; bases outside gene matches: 11. The CDR3 is made up of 17 amino acids. The PCR had 60 Vbeta and 13 Jbeta primers. The method was immunoSEQ multiplex PCR; TCRdb's version includes in-frame clones alone and lacks a portion of them. The sample records approximately 290,000 clones, 80% being singletons. Material: PBMCs. The clonotype was recovered from a girl aged 2 to 10 in good health and CMV-seronegative. This chain uses TRBV6-7 with TRBJ2-1; TRBD2 matches 8 bases. TRBV6-7 is flagged as an ORF with uncertain function. CDR3 amino acids: CASSYGDRGGFHNEQFF. CDR3 DNA sequence: TGTGCCAGCAGTTACGGGGATCGCGGGGGGTTCCACAATGAGCAGTTCTTC.